Below, one TCR beta chain is given with its context. The CDR3 is 14 residues long. After removal of 6 bases from V and 5 bases from J, the junction contained 8 bases not matched to a gene. Germline values: CDR1 MNHEY, CDR2 SVGAGI. A second 7 to 11 cycle PCR used barcoded and J-beta primers. Via MiXCR, TCRdb re-called the 5' RACE reads, giving one row per CDR3 protein. The sample lists 650,000 to 1,000,000 distinct CDR3 sequences; about 46% were seen once. This record belongs to a study of blood T cells in healthy people across ages. This receptor was identified in an older man in good health. Source material: blood. The gene calls are TRBV6-5 and TRBJ1-1; the match to TRBD1 covers 8 bases. This CDR3 is CASSRQGLTTEAFF. DNA for the CDR3: TGTGCCAGCAGCCGACAGGGGCTGACTACTGAAGCTTTCTTT.